The T cell receptor (beta chain) under discussion was sequenced for a study of technical replicates of blood from a few donors. Produced via immunoSEQ multiplex PCR; TCRdb's table is partial and in-frame only. The table shows 50,000 to 80,000 clones, with less than 90% occurring only once. The TCR sequence derives from a human donor in good health. Some clones in this sample may be carry-over from other donors' samples. The sequencing sample was made of PBMCs.

The CDR3: CASSLGQRNTIYF. Written as DNA, the CDR3 is TGTGCCAGCAGCTTAGGGCAGCGGAACACCATATATTTT. This chain links TRBV7-9 with TRBJ1-3; D call uncertain. Germline values: CDR1 SEHNR, CDR2 FQNEAQ (reference sequence). V was shortened by 1 base and J by 7 bases, with 8 bases between the two germline ends. The CDR3 sequence is 13 residues long.